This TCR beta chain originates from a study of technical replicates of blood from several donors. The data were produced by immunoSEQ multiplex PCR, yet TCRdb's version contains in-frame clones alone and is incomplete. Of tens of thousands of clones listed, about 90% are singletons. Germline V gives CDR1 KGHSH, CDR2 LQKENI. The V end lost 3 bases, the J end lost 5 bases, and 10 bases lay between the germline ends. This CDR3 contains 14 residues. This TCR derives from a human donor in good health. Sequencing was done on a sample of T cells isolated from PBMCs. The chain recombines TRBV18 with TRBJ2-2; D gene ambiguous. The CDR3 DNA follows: TGTGCCAGCTCACCCCCTTCCCTAACCGGGGAGCTGTTTTTT. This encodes CASSPPSLTGELFF.